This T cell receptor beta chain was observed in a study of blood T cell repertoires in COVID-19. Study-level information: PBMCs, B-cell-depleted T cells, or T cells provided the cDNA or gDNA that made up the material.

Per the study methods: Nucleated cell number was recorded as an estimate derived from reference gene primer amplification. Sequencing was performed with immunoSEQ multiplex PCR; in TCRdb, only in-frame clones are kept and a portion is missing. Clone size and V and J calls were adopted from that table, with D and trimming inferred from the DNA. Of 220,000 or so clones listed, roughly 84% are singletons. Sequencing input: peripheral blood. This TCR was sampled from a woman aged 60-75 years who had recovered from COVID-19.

As DNA, the CDR3 is TGTGCCAGCTCACCTGTTACCAGACAGGGCCCTAATTCACCCCTCCACTTT. Amino acid sequence: CASSPVTRQGPNSPLHF. The V gene is TRBV18, the J gene TRBJ1-6; TRBD1 aligns across 7 bases. From germline, CDR1 is KGHSH and CDR2 LQKENI. The CDR3 runs 17 residues. V lost 3 bases to trimming and J lost 6 bases; unmatched junction nucleotides: 11.